The subject of this entry is one TCR beta chain. Its matching antigen is unknown. The sample is drawn from a study of T cell responses to AZD1222 COVID-19 vaccine. Study observations and caveats: Increased Spike-specific TCR breadth and depth were observed after two AZD1222 doses. Donors were chiefly white British, with a greater number of females, and clonal diversity was perhaps underestimated. Baseline antibody screening turned up just a handful of seropositive AZD1222 recipients.

Sequencing was performed with immunoSEQ multiplex PCR; in TCRdb, only in-frame clones are kept and a portion is missing. The sample shows around 150,000 clones, over 75% of them seen only once. The CDR3 length is 14 residues. V was trimmed by 3 bases and J by 8 bases, leaving 14 bases between them. In germline, CDR1 is SGHNT, CDR2 YENEEA. This chain uses TRBV11-3 with TRBJ2-1; TRBD2 is a possible D gene (6 bases). This TCR was sampled from an adult in good health. The sample was peripheral blood, taken on day 0 of AZD1222 vaccination. This chain's CDR3 is CASSFRGGADEQFF. CDR3 DNA sequence: TGTGCCAGCAGCTTCCGCGGCGGGGCCGATGAGCAGTTCTTC.